These 26 T cell receptor beta chains were sequenced from one sample in a study of T cell responses to AZD1222 COVID-19 vaccine. Produced via immunoSEQ multiplex PCR; TCRdb's table is partial and in-frame only. The repertoire holds under 150,000 clones, with roughly nine tenths as singletons. The source was peripheral blood, collected 28 days after the second AZD1222 dose. All receptors derive from an adult who received the AZD1222 COVID-19 vaccine.

This clone was observed a few times. CDR3 in amino acids: CSVRGGAGEKLFF. As DNA, the CDR3 is TGCAGCGTAAGGGGGGGCGCGGGTGAAAAACTGTTTTTT. V is TRBV29-1 and J is TRBJ1-4, with D tentatively TRBD1 (6 bases). With 6 bases removed from V and 7 bases from J, the gap between germline ends came to 15 bases. Germline V lookup: CDR1 SQVTM, CDR2 ANQGSEA. The CDR3 is 13 residues long.

This clone was seen only a few times. This chain uses TRBV29-1 with TRBJ2-7; the match to TRBD2 covers 9 bases. Germline V CDR1 and CDR2: SQVTM, ANQGSEA. V was pared by 7 bases and J by 2 bases, with 3 bases of the junction left unmatched. This CDR3 has 12 residues. The CDR3 reads CSGGGGPYEQYF. The DNA of the CDR3 is TGCAGCGGCGGGGGGGGACCCTACGAGCAGTACTTC.

The rearrangement uses TRBV11-2 and TRBJ2-7, with unresolved D. Germline V gene data show CDR1 as SGHAT and CDR2 as FQNNGV. V lost 5 bases to trimming and J lost 2 bases, with 13 bases between them. The CDR3 extends over 14 amino acids. CDR3 region: CASSPYSGTYEQYF. The CDR3 DNA sequence: TGTGCCAGCAGCCCCTACAGTGGTACCTACGAGCAGTACTTC.

The genes are TRBV24-1 and TRBJ1-2; 7 bases line up with TRBD1. The ends lost 0 bases at V and 1 base at J; junction bases unmatched: 4. This CDR3 spans 16 amino acids. The germline V gene encodes CDR1 KGHDR and CDR2 SFDVKD. The CDR3 bases are TGTGCCACCAGTGATTTGCTGACAGGGAGTAACTATGGCTACACCTTC. It encodes CATSDLLTGSNYGYTF.

This CDR3 reads CASAQGGEQFF. CDR3 DNA: TGTGCCAGCGCCCAGGGGGGAGAGCAGTTCTTC. The chain employs TRBV9 and TRBJ2-1; D possibly corresponds to TRBD1 (7 bases). V lost 7 bases and J 10 bases, leaving 12 bases between the germline ends. This CDR3 contains 11 residues. Germline V gene lookup returns CDR1 SGDLS and CDR2 YYNGEE.

This chain uses TRBV19 with TRBJ2-3, with D unclear. CDR1 and CDR2 (germline): LNHDA, SQIVND (reference sequence). This CDR3 has 12 amino acids. V was shortened by 6 bases and J by 5 bases, with 9 bases between the two germline ends. The CDR3 protein is CASSQSGDTQYF. In DNA form, the CDR3 reads TGTGCCAGTAGCCAATCGGGAGATACGCAGTATTTT.

The chain has TRBV28 and TRBJ1-4; D gene uncertain. This CDR3 spans 11 amino acids. Between the trimmed V and J ends, which lost 4 bases and 4 bases, there was a span of 1 base. CDR1 MDHEN and CDR2 SYDVKM come from the germline V gene. As DNA, the CDR3 is TGTGCCAGCAGTTATAATGAAAAACTGTTTTTT. It encodes CASSYNEKLFF.

V usage is TRBV5-1 and J usage is TRBJ1-6; D is undetermined. Germline lookup yields CDR1 SGHRS and CDR2 YFSETQ. Deletions cut 2 bases from V and 10 bases from J, with 16 bases between. This CDR3 is built from 15 residues. In nucleotides, the CDR3 is TGCGCCAGCAGCTTCAGTGAAGGAGTAGGGTCACCCCTCCACTTT. It specifies CASSFSEGVGSPLHF.

The chain has TRBV5-1 and TRBJ2-1; 10 nucleotides agree with TRBD2. This CDR3 comprises 15 residues. Trimming at V came to 4 bases and at J to 7 bases, leaving 8 bases not matched to a gene. Germline loops: CDR1 SGHRS, CDR2 YFSETQ. CDR3 sequence: CASSGPLAGVNEQFF. In nucleotides, the CDR3 is TGCGCCAGCAGCGGCCCGCTAGCGGGAGTGAATGAGCAGTTCTTC.

This clone has just a few counts. The gene calls are TRBV10-3 and TRBJ2-1, with 7 bases aligning to TRBD2. Looked up from germline, CDR1 is ENHRY and CDR2 is SYGVKD. V gave up 3 bases and J gave up 8 bases; unmatched junction bases: 7. CDR3 length: 14 amino acids. The CDR3 DNA is TGTGCCATCAGTGAAATGGCGGGAGCCCATGAGCAGTTCTTC. Its translation is CAISEMAGAHEQFF.

This clone was observed a handful of times. The V call is TRBV30, the J call TRBJ1-1, with a tentative D call TRBD1 (5 bases). The germline V gene encodes CDR1 GTSNPN and CDR2 SVGIG (reference sequence). CDR3 length equals 13 residues. Trimming removed 3 bases from V and 0 bases from J, with 8 bases in between. The CDR3: CAWSLDMNTEAFF. As DNA, the CDR3 is TGTGCCTGGAGCCTGGACATGAACACTGAAGCTTTCTTT.

The rearrangement uses TRBV2 and TRBJ2-1; 10 positions match TRBD2. CDR3 length: 17 amino acids. After removal of 5 bases from V and 2 bases from J, the junction contained 9 bases not matched to a gene. Germline assignment: CDR1 SNHLY and CDR2 FYNNEI. The CDR3 protein is CASSPPLLAGTYNEQFF. DNA of the CDR3: TGTGCCAGCAGTCCGCCCTTACTAGCGGGAACCTACAATGAGCAGTTCTTC.

In this sample, this clone turned up a few times. The V and J genes are TRBV10-1 and TRBJ2-7; no clear D gene. CDR1 is WNHNN, CDR2 SYGVQD, per germline (reference sequence). The CDR3 contains 15 residues. The V end was cut by 0 bases, the J end by 0 bases, with 9 bases between. DNA of the CDR3: TGCGCCAGCAGTGAGTCGCCCCTAGTCTCCTACGAGCAGTACTTC. This gives the protein CASSESPLVSYEQYF.

The chain uses TRBV29-1 and TRBJ2-7; D is tentatively TRBD1 or TRBD2 (5 bases each). Trimming pared 7 bases from V and 7 bases from J, leaving 14 bases between. Per germline, CDR1 SQVTM and CDR2 ANQGSEA. The CDR3 totals 11 residues. This CDR3 is CSASRGGEQYF. CDR3 coding DNA: TGCAGCGCTAGTCGGGGCGGAGAGCAGTACTTC.

The genes are TRBV11-2 and TRBJ2-2; 7 bases align to TRBD2. Germline loops: CDR1 SGHAT, CDR2 FQNNGV. Unmatched junction bases numbered 1, after V lost 1 base and J lost 2 bases. This CDR3 comprises 15 residues. The CDR3 sequence: CASSLAGLNTGELFF. The DNA of the CDR3 is TGTGCCAGCAGCTTAGCGGGACTAAACACCGGGGAGCTGTTTTTT.

The J gene is TRBJ1-6, the V gene TRBV11-1, with 7 bases aligning to TRBD1. There are 13 residues in the CDR3. Germline values: CDR1 SGHAT, CDR2 FQDESV (reference sequence). Trimming at V came to 8 bases and at J to 7 bases, leaving 5 bases not matched to a gene. The CDR3 DNA sequence: TGTGCCAGCTCCCGGGACAGCAATTCACCCCTCCACTTT. Amino acid sequence: CASSRDSNSPLHF. Drawing the rest from reference TRBV11-1 and TRBJ1-6, the complete variable domain is EAEVAQSPRYKITEKSQAVAFWCDPISGHATLYWYRQILGQGPELLVQFQDESVVDDSQLPKDRFSAERLKGVDSTLKIQPAELGDSAMYLCASSRDSNSPLHFGNGTRLTVT.

The chain couples TRBV28 to TRBJ1-5; D is unresolved. CDR1 MDHEN and CDR2 SYDVKM come from the germline V gene. V was trimmed by 6 bases and J by 5 bases, leaving 11 bases between them. CDR3 size: 13 residues. CDR3 loop: CASSIPGDQPQHF. For the CDR3, the DNA is TGTGCCAGCAGCATCCCGGGTGATCAGCCCCAGCATTTT.

The chain recombines TRBV11-2 with TRBJ2-3; 12 nucleotides agree with TRBD2. This CDR3 is 17 amino acids long. Germline CDR1 and CDR2: SGHAT and FQNNGV. V shed 0 bases, J shed 4 bases, and the junction held 5 bases outside the gene matches. DNA of the CDR3: TGTGCCAGCAGCTTAGATCCTAGCGGGAGGGCCCCAGATACGCAGTATTTT. Amino acids: CASSLDPSGRAPDTQYF.

This chain uses TRBV4-1 with TRBJ2-1; perhaps TRBD2 as D (6 bases). This CDR3 spans 17 amino acids. V was pared by 0 bases and J by 7 bases, with 19 bases between. Germline V CDR1 and CDR2: MGHRA, YSYEKL. The CDR3 coding sequence is TGCGCCAGCAGCCAAGAAGGGATTAGCGGCCCCCGGAATGAGCAGTTCTTC. Protein product: CASSQEGISGPRNEQFF.

V is TRBV6-5 and J is TRBJ2-7; 11 bases fit TRBD2. V dropped 6 bases and J dropped 4; count of bases not matched to a gene: 8. This CDR3 is built from 15 residues. Germline values: CDR1 MNHEY, CDR2 SVGAGI. This chain's CDR3 is CASSLAGTSGYEQYF. The CDR3 DNA follows: TGTGCCAGCAGCTTAGCCGGGACTAGCGGTTACGAGCAGTACTTC.

The chain uses TRBV11-2 and TRBJ1-6; 8 nucleotides match TRBD1. Germline V gene lookup returns CDR1 SGHAT and CDR2 FQNNGV. V trimming: 5 bases; J trimming: 10 bases; junction bases outside the gene matches: 13. This CDR3 region has 16 residues. The CDR3 is CASSTAGQGKGSPLHF. The CDR3 DNA reads as TGTGCCAGCAGCACGGCCGGACAGGGAAAAGGATCACCCCTCCACTTT.

V usage is TRBV9 and J usage is TRBJ1-1; D might be TRBD1 (6 bases). Trimming took off 5 bases at V and 1 base at J, with 9 bases between the two ends. This CDR3 comprises 13 residues. The germline CDR1 and CDR2 sequences are SGDLS and YYNGEE. The CDR3 DNA reads as TGTGCCAGCAGTGGGGGACAGAACACTGAAGCTTTCTTT. Its protein is CASSGGQNTEAFF.

The V gene is TRBV16, the J gene TRBJ2-3, with 12 bases matching TRBD2. Germline CDR1 is KGHSY and CDR2 is FQNENV. J was trimmed by 6 bases and V by 2 bases; bases with no gene match: 9. The CDR3 sequence is 17 residues long. This chain's CDR3 is CASSQTRLAGELDTQYF. The CDR3 bases are TGTGCCAGCAGCCAAACGAGACTAGCGGGGGAATTGGATACGCAGTATTTT.

This clone was seen more than once but under ten times. The chain combines TRBV4-1 with TRBJ1-1; maybe TRBD1 (5 bases). V lost 4 bases and J 0 bases, leaving 12 bases between the germline ends. Germline-derived CDR1 and CDR2 are MGHRA and YSYEKL. The CDR3 runs to 15 residues. CDR3 sequence (DNA): TGCGCCAGCAGCCCGCCCCGACAGATGAACACTGAAGCTTTCTTT. Amino acid sequence: CASSPPRQMNTEAFF.

This clone was seen only once. The chain uses TRBV5-6 and TRBJ1-4; no definite D call. Germline V gene data show CDR1 as SGHDT and CDR2 as YYEEEE. This CDR3 has 14 residues. V gave up 0 bases and J gave up 8 bases, with 11 bases separating them. The DNA for the CDR3 is TGTGCCAGCAGCTTGGGGGTCCCGGGGGAAAAACTGTTTTTT. Translating it yields CASSLGVPGEKLFF.

This rearrangement joins TRBV12-3 or TRBV12-4 to TRBJ1-1, with no clear D. V was pared by 5 bases and J by 7 bases, with 11 bases between. This CDR3 spans 12 amino acids. CDR3 residues: CASSPPRGEAFF. For the CDR3, the DNA is TGTGCCAGCAGTCCCCCTCGCGGTGAAGCTTTCTTT.